Shown below are 20 T cell receptor beta chains from a single sample sequenced in a study of shared clonotypes between healthy human individuals. As defined, naive CD8 cells were CD45RO-negative and positively selected for CCR7, with terminally differentiated effector memory CD45RA+ cells excluded. The assay was immunoSEQ multiplex PCR, and TCRdb's table has in-frame clones only and misses some. The sample comprises roughly 2 million clones, less than 95% of which are singletons, and about 1.1% rests with the top ten. What was sequenced was naive CD8+ T cells sorted from blood. The receptor set was obtained from a man aged 18-30 years in good health.

The genes are TRBV2 and TRBJ2-2; D unresolved. This CDR3 contains 14 residues. Germline V gives CDR1 SNHLY, CDR2 FYNNEI. V was shortened by 11 bases and J by 3 bases, with 16 bases between the two germline ends. CDR3 nucleotide sequence: TGTGCCGTCAGCGTAACCTCCTACACCGGGGAGCTGTTTTTT. It specifies CAVSVTSYTGELFF.

This clone was observed once. The J gene is TRBJ2-2, the V gene TRBV4-1, with 9 bases that match TRBD2. V gave up 3 bases and J gave up 2 bases; unmatched junction bases: 7. The germline gives CDR1 MGHRA, CDR2 YSYEKL. The CDR3 length is 17 residues. CDR3 DNA: TGCGCCAGCAGCCAGGTACCGGGACTAGCTAACACCGGGGAGCTGTTTTTT. Its translation: CASSQVPGLANTGELFF.

Note on this clone: This specimen includes other DNA sequences encoding the same CDR3. CDR3 loop: CASSPGQGNYGYTF. In nucleotides, the CDR3 is TGTGCCAGCAGTCCAGGACAGGGAAACTATGGCTACACCTTC. The chain combines TRBV27 with TRBJ1-2; 8 bases match TRBD1. This CDR3 region has 14 residues. Germline V CDR1 and CDR2: MNHEY, SMNVEV (reference sequence). V shed 5 bases, J shed 2 bases, and the junction held 4 bases outside the gene matches.

This clone appeared once. The chain joins TRBV4-1 to TRBJ2-5, with D possibly being TRBD1 or TRBD2 (5 bases each). CDR1 and CDR2 (germline): MGHRA, YSYEKL. Deletions cut 0 bases from V and 1 base from J, with 12 bases between. This CDR3 region has 16 residues. CDR3 nucleotide sequence: TGCGCCAGCAGCCAAGAGTATGGGACGTTCCAAGAGACCCAGTACTTC. Amino acids: CASSQEYGTFQETQYF.

This clone was observed a single time. The chain has TRBV7-6 and TRBJ1-2, with 12 bases lining up with TRBD1. Germline loops: CDR1 SGHVS, CDR2 FNYEAQ. V lost 5 bases, J lost 9 bases, and 10 bases stayed unmatched. The length of the CDR3 is 15 residues. In DNA, the CDR3 is TGTGCCAGCAGCAAAGGGACAGGGGGCCTTGACAGCTACACCTTC. Translating gives CASSKGTGGLDSYTF.

This clone showed up just a few times. The V and J genes are TRBV5-1 and TRBJ1-6; 10 nucleotides line up with TRBD1. V lost 0 bases, J lost 6 bases, and 3 bases stayed unmatched. Germline V CDR1 and CDR2: SGHRS, YFSETQ. The CDR3 sequence is 16 residues long. CDR3 bases: TGCGCCAGCAGCTTGGCCGGGACAGGGGTTAATTCACCCCTCCACTTT. Encoded protein: CASSLAGTGVNSPLHF.

The chain couples TRBV4-2 to TRBJ2-5; 7 bases agree with TRBD2. J was trimmed by 5 bases and V by 6 bases; bases with no gene match: 6. The CDR3 totals 13 residues. Germline CDR1 is LGHNA and CDR2 is YNFKEQ. CDR3 loop: CASSLGRSETQYF. CDR3 DNA sequence: TGTGCCAGCAGTCTCGGGAGGTCCGAGACCCAGTACTTC.

A single count supports this clone. The chain couples TRBV6-6 to TRBJ2-7; maybe TRBD1 (6 bases). The V gene lost 2 bases and the J gene lost 3 bases, with 17 bases spanning the gap. From germline, CDR1 is MNHNY and CDR2 SVGAGI (reference sequence). The CDR3 extends over 16 amino acids. CDR3 coding DNA: TGTGCCAGCAGTTACACCCCTGACAGGCCTGTCTACGAGCAGTACTTC. It translates to CASSYTPDRPVYEQYF.

J is TRBJ2-7 and V is TRBV6-5; no clear D gene. Germline values: CDR1 MNHEY, CDR2 SVGAGI. V was pared by 2 bases and J by 4 bases, with 9 bases between. The CDR3 is made up of 13 amino acids. The CDR3 loop is CASSYNPAYEQYF. Written as DNA, the CDR3 is TGTGCCAGCAGTTACAATCCAGCGTACGAGCAGTACTTC.

This CDR3 is CASSDSGASTDTQYF. For the CDR3, the DNA is TGTGCCAGCAGTGACAGCGGGGCTAGCACAGATACGCAGTATTTT. V usage is TRBV2 and J usage is TRBJ2-3; 7 positions agree with TRBD2. Germline CDR1 is SNHLY and CDR2 is FYNNEI. J lost 0 bases, V lost 3 bases, and 3 bases had no gene match. CDR3 length equals 15 residues. Together with reference TRBV2 and TRBJ2-3, the CDR3 gives the full variable domain: EPEVTQTPSHQVTQMGQEVILRCVPISNHLYFYWYRQILGQKVEFLVSFYNNEISEKSEIFDDQFSVERPDGSNFTLKIRSTKLEDSAMYFCASSDSGASTDTQYFGPGTRLTVL.

The rearrangement joins TRBV6-6 to TRBJ2-1; perhaps TRBD2 as D (5 bases). Germline-derived CDR1 and CDR2 are MNHNY and SVGAGI (reference sequence). Trimming removed 6 bases from V and 3 bases from J, with 12 bases in between. The CDR3 sequence is 14 residues long. For the CDR3, the DNA is TGTGCCAGCAGCCCCACAGCGGTCTACAATGAGCAGTTCTTC. Translating gives CASSPTAVYNEQFF.

The chain combines TRBV27 with TRBJ2-5; 16 bases line up with TRBD2. The CDR3 runs 19 residues. The J segment lost 1 base and the V segment lost 6 bases, leaving 11 bases of the junction unmatched. Germline V lookup: CDR1 MNHEY, CDR2 SMNVEV (reference sequence). The CDR3 protein is CASSQRRGLAGGLQETQYF. The DNA for the CDR3 is TGTGCCAGCAGCCAAAGGAGGGGACTAGCGGGGGGGCTCCAAGAGACCCAGTACTTC.

CDR3 sequence reads: CAISAGTGGSYEQYF. The CDR3 DNA is TGTGCCATCAGTGCCGGGACAGGGGGCTCCTACGAGCAGTACTTC. V usage is TRBV10-3 and J usage is TRBJ2-7, with TRBD1 identical over 11 bases. J gave up 0 bases and V 4 bases, and 2 bases lay outside the gene matches. Per the germline V gene, CDR1 is ENHRY and CDR2 is SYGVKD. This CDR3 contains 15 residues.

The chain links TRBV5-6 to TRBJ2-5; D is perhaps TRBD1 (6 bases). Judging by the DNA end, TRBJ2-7 fits better; the J call may be wrong. In germline, CDR1 is SGHDT, CDR2 YYEEEE. This CDR3 has 15 amino acids. The CDR3 is CASSFRRDTPYEQYF. The CDR3, as DNA: TGTGCCAGCAGCTTTCGCCGGGACACCCCCTACGAGCAGTACTTC.

This clone was counted between two and nine times. This chain uses TRBV29-1 with TRBJ2-3; a possible D gene is TRBD2 (6 bases). V dropped 2 bases and J dropped 12 bases, with 15 bases sitting between them. CDR1 and CDR2 (germline): SQVTM, ANQGSEA. The CDR3 loop spans 12 amino acids. Here the CDR3 DNA reads TGCAGCGTTGAAAGCGGTCTAGCGAATCAGTATTTT. This gives the protein CSVESGLANQYF.

The CDR3 spells CASSLSGEQETQYF. CDR3 in DNA: TGTGCCAGCAGTTTATCAGGGGAGCAAGAGACCCAGTACTTC. The chain links TRBV28 to TRBJ2-5, with a tentative D call TRBD1 (6 bases). Trimming removed 1 base at V and 2 bases at J, with 8 bases between. From germline, CDR1 is MDHEN and CDR2 SYDVKM. The CDR3 covers 14 residues.

V is TRBV27 and J is TRBJ2-7, with 8 positions matching TRBD1. Looked up from germline, CDR1 is MNHEY and CDR2 is SMNVEV (reference sequence). The CDR3 runs 11 residues. The junction had 5 bases not matched to a gene; V was cut back by 9 bases and J by 7 bases. The CDR3 coding sequence is TGTGCCAGTCAGGGGGCGGGGGAGCAGTACTTC. Protein sequence: CASQGAGEQYF.

The chain carries TRBV21-1 and TRBJ1-2. TRBV21-1 counts as a pseudogene. The CDR3 runs to 18 residues. CDR3 in amino acids: CASSKARARRTRGYGYTF. The CDR3 DNA reads as TGTGCCAGCAGCAAAGCGAGGGCTAGAAGGACCCGGGGCTATGGCTACACCTTC.

Note on this clone: The same CDR3 arises from other DNA sequences in this sample as well. The rearrangement joins TRBV7-9 to TRBJ2-5; no clear D gene. This CDR3 has 12 residues. Trimming stripped 1 base from V and 5 bases from J, with 5 bases between. Per the germline V gene, CDR1 is SEHNR and CDR2 is FQNEAQ (reference sequence). The CDR3 region is CASSLESETQYF. Here the CDR3 DNA reads TGTGCCAGCAGCTTAGAAAGTGAGACCCAGTACTTC.

The chain has TRBV28 and TRBJ1-2, with D tentatively TRBD1 (6 bases). Germline V gene sequence: CDR1 MDHEN, CDR2 SYDVKM. Trimming took 2 bases from V and 7 from J, leaving 14 bases between them. The CDR3 length is 14 residues. The CDR3 protein is CASSLTGFGGGYTF. The CDR3 region has the DNA TGTGCCAGCAGTTTAACAGGGTTCGGTGGTGGCTACACCTTC.